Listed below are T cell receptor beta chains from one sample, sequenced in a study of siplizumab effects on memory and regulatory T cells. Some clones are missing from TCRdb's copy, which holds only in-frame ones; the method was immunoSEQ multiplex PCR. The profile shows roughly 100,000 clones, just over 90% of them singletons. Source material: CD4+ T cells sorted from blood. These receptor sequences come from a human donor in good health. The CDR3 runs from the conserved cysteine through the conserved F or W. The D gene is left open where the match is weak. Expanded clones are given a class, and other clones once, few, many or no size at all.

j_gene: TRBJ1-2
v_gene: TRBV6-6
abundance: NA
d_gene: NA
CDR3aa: CASSLKFYGYTF
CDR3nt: TGTGCCAGCAGTTTGAAGTTCTATGGCTACACCTTC

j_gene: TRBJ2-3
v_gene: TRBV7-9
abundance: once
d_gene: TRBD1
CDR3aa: CASSLGTGGADTQYF
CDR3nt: TGTGCCAGCAGCTTGGGGACAGGGGGCGCAGATACGCAGTATTTT

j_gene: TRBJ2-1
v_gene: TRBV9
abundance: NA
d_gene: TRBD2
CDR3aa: CASSVEAGGFYNEQFF
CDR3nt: TGTGCCAGCAGCGTAGAAGCGGGGGGCTTCTACAATGAGCAGTTCTTC

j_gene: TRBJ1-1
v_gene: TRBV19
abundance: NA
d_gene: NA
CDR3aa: CASSRQDTEAFF
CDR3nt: TGTGCCAGTAGTCGTCAGGACACTGAAGCTTTCTTT

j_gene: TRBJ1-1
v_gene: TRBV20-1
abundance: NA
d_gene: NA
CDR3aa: CSANGNTEAFF
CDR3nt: TGCAGTGCTAACGGAAACACTGAAGCTTTCTTT

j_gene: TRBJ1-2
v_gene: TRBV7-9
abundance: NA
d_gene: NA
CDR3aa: CASSLGQANYGYTF
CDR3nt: TGTGCCAGCAGCTTAGGACAGGCGAACTATGGCTACACCTTC

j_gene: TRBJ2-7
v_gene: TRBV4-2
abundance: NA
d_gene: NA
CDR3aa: CASSQGQGTYEQYF
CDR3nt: TGTGCCAGCAGCCAAGGGCAGGGGACCTACGAGCAGTACTTC

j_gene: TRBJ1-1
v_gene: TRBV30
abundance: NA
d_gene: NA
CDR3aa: CAWSGTLLAFF
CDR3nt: TGTGCCTGGAGTGGGACCCTACTAGCTTTCTTT

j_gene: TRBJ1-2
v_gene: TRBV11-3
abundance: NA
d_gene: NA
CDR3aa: CASSLGSRGYTF
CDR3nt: TGTGCCAGCAGCTTAGGGTCAAGGGGCTACACCTTC

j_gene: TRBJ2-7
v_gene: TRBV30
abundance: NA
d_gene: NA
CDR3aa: CAWSDQPRLEQYF
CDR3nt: TGTGCCTGGAGTGATCAACCTCGTCTCGAGCAGTACTTC

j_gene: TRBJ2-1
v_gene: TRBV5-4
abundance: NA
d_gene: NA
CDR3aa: CASSDRRTYNEQFF
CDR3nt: TGTGCCAGCAGCGACCGGCGGACGTACAATGAGCAGTTCTTC

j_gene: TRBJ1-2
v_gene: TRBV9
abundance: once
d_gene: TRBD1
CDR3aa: CASSVTGAWGNYGYTF
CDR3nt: TGTGCCAGCAGCGTGACAGGGGCCTGGGGAAACTATGGCTACACCTTC

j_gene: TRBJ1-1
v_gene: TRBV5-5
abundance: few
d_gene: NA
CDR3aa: CASSSLTIMNTEAFF
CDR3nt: TGTGCCAGCAGCTCGTTGACAATCATGAACACTGAAGCTTTCTTT

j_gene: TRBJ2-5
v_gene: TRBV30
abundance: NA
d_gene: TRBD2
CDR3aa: CAFLPSGQQETQYF
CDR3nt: TGTGCCTTTCTCCCTAGCGGGCAGCAAGAGACCCAGTACTTC

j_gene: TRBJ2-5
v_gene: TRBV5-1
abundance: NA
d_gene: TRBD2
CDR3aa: CASSLSLAGGPQETQYF
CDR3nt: TGCGCCAGCAGCTTGAGCCTAGCGGGAGGGCCTCAAGAGACCCAGTACTTC

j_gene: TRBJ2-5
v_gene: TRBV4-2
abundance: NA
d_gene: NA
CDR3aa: CASSQASAGKGETQYF
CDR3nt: TGTGCCAGCAGCCAAGCTAGTGCGGGGAAGGGAGAGACCCAGTACTTC

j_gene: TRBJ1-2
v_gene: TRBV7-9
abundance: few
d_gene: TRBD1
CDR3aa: CASSSRDRRGYTF
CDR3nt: TGTGCCAGCAGCTCACGGGACAGGAGAGGCTACACCTTC

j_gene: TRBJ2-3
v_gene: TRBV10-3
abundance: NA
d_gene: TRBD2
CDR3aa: CAISIGLADTDTQYF
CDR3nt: TGTGCCATCAGTATTGGGCTAGCGGACACAGATACGCAGTATTTT

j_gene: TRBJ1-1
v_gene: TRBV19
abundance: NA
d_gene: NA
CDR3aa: CASSFLGTEAFF
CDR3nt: TGTGCCAGTAGTTTTTTGGGGACTGAAGCTTTCTTT

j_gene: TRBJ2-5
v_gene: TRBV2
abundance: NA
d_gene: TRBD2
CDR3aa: CASSEGLAETQYF
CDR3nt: TGTGCCAGCAGTGAAGGACTAGCCGAGACCCAGTACTTC

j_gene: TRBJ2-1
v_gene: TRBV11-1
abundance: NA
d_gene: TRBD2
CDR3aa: CASSLVFGTSGKDEQFF
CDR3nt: TGTGCCAGCAGCTTAGTTTTTGGGACTAGCGGGAAGGATGAGCAGTTCTTC

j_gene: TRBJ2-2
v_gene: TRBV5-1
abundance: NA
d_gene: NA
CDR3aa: CASSLYGPGTGELFF
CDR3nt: TGCGCCAGCAGCTTGTACGGGCCGGGGACCGGGGAGCTGTTTTTT

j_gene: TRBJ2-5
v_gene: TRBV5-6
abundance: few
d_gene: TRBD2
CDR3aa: CANSAGGPTGETQYF
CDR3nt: TGTGCCAATTCAGCGGGAGGGCCTACTGGGGAGACCCAGTACTTC

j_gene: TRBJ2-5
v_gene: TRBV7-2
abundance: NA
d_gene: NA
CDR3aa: CASSLVGGETQYF
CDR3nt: TGTGCCAGCAGCTTAGTGGGAGGCGAGACCCAGTACTTC

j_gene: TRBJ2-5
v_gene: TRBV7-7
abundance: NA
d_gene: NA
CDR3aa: CASSFTSKRGETQYF
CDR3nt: TGTGCTAGCAGCTTCACTAGCAAGCGTGGGGAGACCCAGTACTTC

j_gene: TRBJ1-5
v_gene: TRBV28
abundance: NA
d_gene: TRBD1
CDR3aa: CASSSPVGQASNQPQHF
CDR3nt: TGTGCCAGCAGTTCCCCGGTGGGACAGGCTAGCAATCAGCCCCAGCATTTT

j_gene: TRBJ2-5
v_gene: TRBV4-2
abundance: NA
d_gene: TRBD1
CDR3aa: CASSQETGVGETQYF
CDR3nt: TGTGCCAGCAGCCAAGAAACAGGGGTGGGGGAGACCCAGTACTTC